A single sample gave rise to the 20 T cell receptor beta chains below, sequenced in a study of OX40 agonist ivuxolimab in advanced cancers. The table came from immunoSEQ multiplex PCR; TCRdb's copy has only in-frame clones and leaves some out. In the table there are roughly 88,000 clones, over 75% of which are singletons. Sequences were derived from CD4+ or CD8+ T cells sorted from blood, sampled in a trial of the OX40 agonist ivuxolimab. The receptor set was obtained from an adult with an advanced solid tumor such as melanoma, head and neck, liver or kidney cancer.

This chain connects TRBV27 to TRBJ2-7, with 8 bases identical to TRBD2. The ends lost 6 bases at V and 2 bases at J; junction bases unmatched: 9. Germline V gene sequence: CDR1 MNHEY, CDR2 SMNVEV (reference sequence). CDR3 length: 15 amino acids. This CDR3 is CASSEKRERPYEQYF. The DNA for the CDR3 is TGTGCCAGCAGCGAAAAGCGGGAGAGGCCCTACGAGCAGTACTTC.

This chain uses TRBV27 with TRBJ1-1; a possible D gene is TRBD1 (6 bases). The V gene lost 0 bases and the J gene lost 1 base, with 12 bases spanning the gap. The germline gives CDR1 MNHEY, CDR2 SMNVEV (reference sequence). This CDR3 comprises 16 residues. This CDR3 is CASSLSGGRRNTEAFF. The CDR3, as DNA: TGTGCCAGCAGTTTATCGGGGGGCCGGCGGAACACTGAAGCTTTCTTT.

In this sample, this clone turned up once. This sequence joins TRBV5-1 and TRBJ2-7; 14 bases are a match to TRBD2. There are 15 residues in the CDR3. V was pared by 2 bases and J by 4 bases, with 2 bases of the junction left unmatched. Germline V gives CDR1 SGHRS, CDR2 YFSETQ. In DNA, the CDR3 is TGCGCCAGCAGCTTCGGGACTAGCGGGAGTTACGAGCAGTACTTC. Protein: CASSFGTSGSYEQYF.

This clone has only one observation. CDR3 DNA sequence: TGTGCCAGCTCACCAGGGGACAGGGGTTTCACAGATACGCAGTATTTT. Translation: CASSPGDRGFTDTQYF. This chain joins TRBV18 and TRBJ2-3; TRBD1 agrees at 10 bases. After removal of 2 bases from V and 2 bases from J, the junction contained 4 bases not matched to a gene. The CDR3 covers 16 residues. The V gene's germline CDR1 is KGHSH and CDR2 LQKENI.

This chain uses TRBV28 with TRBJ2-3; 7 nucleotides agree with TRBD2. The CDR3 loop spans 15 amino acids. The germline V gene has CDR1 MDHEN and CDR2 SYDVKM. The V segment lost 3 bases and the J segment 3 bases; nucleotides outside the gene matches: 6. In DNA form, the CDR3 reads TGTGCCAGCAGTTTCGGACTAGGAGGGACAGATACGCAGTATTTT. Its protein is CASSFGLGGTDTQYF.

This chain connects TRBV7-9 to TRBJ2-2; 7 bases map to TRBD1. Germline CDR1 reads SEHNR; CDR2 reads FQNEAQ (reference sequence). After removal of 5 bases from V and 4 bases from J, the junction contained 16 bases not matched to a gene. This CDR3 spans 18 amino acids. The CDR3 nucleotides read TGTGCCAGCAGCGCTAGGGGACAGCGAGGGGTGATCACCGGGGAGCTGTTTTTT. Its translation: CASSARGQRGVITGELFF.

The chain recombines TRBV7-3 with TRBJ2-4; a weak D match, TRBD2 (5 bases). The CDR3 spans 15 residues. Germline V gene sequence: CDR1 SGHTA, CDR2 FQGTGA. Trimming left V 1 base short and J 7 bases short, with 14 bases between. CDR3 bases: TGTGCCAGCAGCTTAAGAGGCAGGACGGGGAACATTCAGTACTTC. This codes for CASSLRGRTGNIQYF. The entire variable domain, with the rest obtained from reference TRBV7-3 and TRBJ2-4, is as follows: GAGVSQTPSNKVTEKGKYVELRCDPISGHTALYWYRQSLGQGPEFLIYFQGTGAADDSGLPNDRFFAVRPEGSVSTLKIQRTERGDSAVYLCASSLRGRTGNIQYFGAGTRLSVL.

This clone was seen just once. This chain uses TRBV5-1 with TRBJ2-7; the match to TRBD2 covers 9 bases. This CDR3 is built from 14 residues. Unmatched junction bases numbered 2, after V lost 0 bases and J lost 4 bases. CDR1 and CDR2 (germline): SGHRS, YFSETQ. The DNA for the CDR3 is TGCGCCAGCAGCTTGGCCCTAGCGGGATACGAGCAGTACTTC. Its translation: CASSLALAGYEQYF.

The genes are TRBV6-1 and TRBJ2-7, with a tentative D call TRBD1 (5 bases). V lost 5 bases, J lost 7 bases, and 12 bases lay in between. Per germline, CDR1 MNHNS and CDR2 SASEGT. This CDR3 region has 12 residues. The CDR3 region has the DNA TGTGCCAGCAGTTTTGCAGGGCAAGAGCAGTACGTC. Protein: CASSFAGQEQYV.

The DNA for the CDR3 is TGTGCCAGCAGGATTCGGCAGAACACCGGGGAGCTGTTTTTT. It specifies CASRIRQNTGELFF. V gene TRBV2 combines with J gene TRBJ2-2; D unresolved. CDR3 length: 14 amino acids. Germline CDR1 reads SNHLY; CDR2 reads FYNNEI. Deletions cut 6 bases from V and 1 base from J, with 9 bases between.

The chain joins TRBV6-5 to TRBJ2-2; D uncertain. Germline values: CDR1 MNHEY, CDR2 SVGAGI. This CDR3 spans 16 amino acids. Trimming removed 0 bases at V and 0 bases at J, with 8 bases between. The CDR3 DNA sequence: TGTGCCAGCAGTTACTCGAGGCAACCGAACACCGGGGAGCTGTTTTTT. Protein product: CASSYSRQPNTGELFF.

This rearrangement joins TRBV30 to TRBJ2-3; TRBD2 agrees at 8 bases. The germline gives CDR1 GTSNPN, CDR2 SVGIG (reference sequence). The CDR3 totals 14 residues. Unmatched junction bases numbered 11, after V lost 7 bases and J lost 5 bases. The CDR3 nucleotides are TGTGCCTCCCGCGACGGGAGGGAGGAAGATACGCAGTATTTT. Protein: CASRDGREEDTQYF.

V is TRBV9 and J is TRBJ2-3; no clear D. This CDR3 comprises 15 residues. CDR1 is SGDLS, CDR2 YYNGEE, per germline. The V and J ends lost 1 base and 4 bases respectively, with 13 bases between them. The CDR3 loop is CASSVIGTTSDTQYF. CDR3 in DNA: TGTGCCAGCAGCGTAATCGGTACTACGTCAGATACGCAGTATTTT.

The chain joins TRBV21-1 to TRBJ2-7. TRBV21-1 is an annotated pseudogene. CDR3 length equals 15 residues. CDR3 protein: CASSNAYLFSYEQYV. The CDR3, as DNA: TGTGCCAGCAGCAATGCCTATTTGTTCTCCTACGAGCAGTACGTC.

The V gene is TRBV19, the J gene TRBJ1-2; D ambiguous. Germline V CDR1 and CDR2: LNHDA, SQIVND (reference sequence). V lost 0 bases and J lost 4, with 6 bases in between. The CDR3 covers 13 residues. CDR3 sequence: CASSIEGSYGYTF. The DNA for the CDR3 is TGTGCCAGTAGTATAGAGGGAAGCTATGGCTACACCTTC.

Turning to this clone: At the DNA level, this CDR3 is encoded by other sequences in the same sample as well. This chain links TRBV5-1 with TRBJ1-1, with TRBD1 identical over 7 bases. Germline V gives CDR1 SGHRS, CDR2 YFSETQ. V trimming: 0 bases; J trimming: 1 base; junction bases outside the gene matches: 3. The CDR3 is 15 residues long. DNA of the CDR3: TGCGCCAGCAGCTTGGCAGGGGGAGGGAACACTGAAGCTTTCTTT. Encoded protein: CASSLAGGGNTEAFF.

The rearrangement uses TRBV4-3 and TRBJ1-1, with D possibly TRBD1 on 5 matching bases. Trimming pared 2 bases from V and 7 bases from J, leaving 17 bases between. The germline V gene encodes CDR1 LGHNA and CDR2 YSLEER. This CDR3 has 15 residues. CDR3 DNA sequence: TGCGCCAGCAGCCAACGCCATCTCCGGGGGGGTGAAGCTTTCTTT. It codes for CASSQRHLRGGEAFF.

In its sample, this clone was seen once. The V and J genes are TRBV7-2 and TRBJ1-5, with TRBD1 matching over 10 bases. In germline, CDR1 is SGHTA, CDR2 FQGNSA. The CDR3 totals 16 residues. The V and J ends lost 4 bases and 2 bases, in that order; junction bases with no gene match: 5. CDR3 DNA: TGTGCCAGCAGCTCATGGGGGACAGGGGGCAATCAGCCCCAGCATTTT. As protein: CASSSWGTGGNQPQHF.

The V and J genes are TRBV11-3 and TRBJ1-6, with 9 bases aligning to TRBD1. The CDR3 has 15 residues. The V gene's germline CDR1 is SGHNT and CDR2 YENEEA. Losses at the gene ends were 5 bases for V and 8 bases for J; bases not matched to a gene: 7. CDR3 DNA: TGTGCCAGCAGCGTACAGGGGGCTTTCGATTCACCCCTCCACTTT. Residues: CASSVQGAFDSPLHF. Using reference TRBV11-3 and TRBJ1-6 for the parts outside the CDR3, the full variable domain is EAGVVQSPRYKIIEKKQPVAFWCNPISGHNTLYWYLQNLGQGPELLIRYENEEAVDDSQLPKDRFSAERLKGVDSTLKIQPAELGDSAVYLCASSVQGAFDSPLHFGNGTRLTVT.

This rearrangement joins TRBV30 to TRBJ1-1, with a possible D match to TRBD1 (5 bases). The CDR3 covers 13 residues. Germline V gene sequence: CDR1 GTSNPN, CDR2 SVGIG (reference sequence). The V end was cut by 4 bases, the J end by 0 bases, with 9 bases between. This CDR3 is CAWNRGLNTEAFF. The CDR3 region has the DNA TGTGCCTGGAACCGGGGCCTGAACACTGAAGCTTTCTTT.